The rows below give T cell receptor beta chains drawn from one sample of a study of T cells expressing NK-cell markers. TCRdb re-called the 5' RACE reads; one entry per CDR3 protein, DNA not given. The sample table includes over 150,000 distinct CDR3 sequences. The sample consisted of blood T cells: a sorted CD56 or NKG2C T cell subset, CD4+ or CD8+ T cells, or bulk PBMC T cells (not recorded which). These receptors were taken from a woman aged 45-59 years in good health. The CDR3 runs from the conserved cysteine through the conserved F or W.

v_gene	j_gene	CDR3aa
TRBV24-1	TRBJ2-1	CATGGGNEQFF
TRBV3-1	TRBJ1-5	CASSLGTLYSNQPQHF
TRBV27	TRBJ2-7	CASSGGTTYYEQYF
TRBV14	TRBJ2-3	CASSQAYLEGEGHTDTQYF
TRBV12-3/TRBV12-4	TRBJ2-7	CASSSPPQTYEQYF
TRBV27	TRBJ2-3	CASSPGQTSTDTQYF
TRBV9	TRBJ2-1	CASSPSSGDNEQFF
TRBV24-1	TRBJ2-1	CATSDPIGPSRGEQFF
TRBV7-6	TRBJ1-3	CASSPRVGTDAYF
TRBV14	TRBJ2-1	CASSQGLGGPNEQFF
TRBV19	TRBJ2-7	CASSTSGTGENEQYF
TRBV7-7	TRBJ2-5	CASSLEFRVQETQYF
TRBV9	TRBJ2-1	CASSVVAAPVRDEQFF
TRBV3-1	TRBJ1-1	CASSPLGVFDTEAFF
TRBV27	TRBJ1-2	CATGNSPNYGYTF
TRBV13	TRBJ1-1	CASQDQGPFEAFF
TRBV20-1	TRBJ2-1	CSATEAGWQFF
TRBV6-5	TRBJ2-7	CASSRGLEQYF
TRBV27	TRBJ2-1	CASSLEPDSLLDNEQFF
TRBV19	TRBJ2-7	CASSSGTGAVDEQYF
TRBV15	TRBJ2-2	CATSRPERQEDTGELFF
TRBV5-1	TRBJ2-3	CASSSPNTQYF
TRBV11-2	TRBJ2-2	CASSLRSGIFRGELFF
TRBV4-1	TRBJ2-5	CASSQGGQGLFETQYF
TRBV2	TRBJ2-1	CASSYPAGTSGSPGNEQFF
TRBV28	TRBJ1-2	CASSLSGQGGYTF
TRBV7-9	TRBJ2-1	CASSSGEPERLHEQFF
TRBV27	TRBJ2-3	CASSSETSSPTDTQYF
TRBV29-1	TRBJ2-2	CSVVLLSGELFF
TRBV20-1	TRBJ1-1	CSATNEVGAGWNTEAFF
TRBV5-1	TRBJ2-5	CASSRLREAETQYF
TRBV2	TRBJ2-3	CASKRTSGHTDTQYF
TRBV4-1	TRBJ2-3	CASSHRHKTTDTQYF
TRBV5-1	TRBJ1-2	CASSLEGQYGYTF
TRBV7-9	TRBJ2-1	CASQTAELNNEQFF
TRBV10-2	TRBJ2-7	CASSEGTSGIEQYF
TRBV7-9	TRBJ1-2	CASRGGENGYTF
TRBV7-9	TRBJ2-6	CASSIDRAGANVLTF
TRBV7-8	TRBJ1-3	CASSDGRRAYSGNTIYF
TRBV6-4	TRBJ2-1	CASSGGSYNEQFF
TRBV7-8	TRBJ2-1	CASSLPGLAFGNEQFF
TRBV13	TRBJ2-7	CASSLRDGTYEQYF
TRBV15	TRBJ2-4	CATSREDPAGNIQYF
TRBV7-7	TRBJ2-5	CASSLRTWETQYF
TRBV19	TRBJ2-6	CASSILAGQGSGANVLTF
TRBV27	TRBJ2-3	CASSLRTHQLYF
TRBV12-5	TRBJ2-1	CASGTSSVEQFF
TRBV6-5	TRBJ2-3	CASSPLAGGPNTQYF